This record concerns one T cell receptor beta chain sequence. At one end the junction does not follow the germline gene, possibly because of a read error. Some clones are missing from TCRdb's copy, which holds only in-frame ones; the method was immunoSEQ multiplex PCR. Of a few million clones listed, approximately 96% are singletons. The record originates from a study of shared clonotypes between healthy human individuals. This CDR3 region has 15 residues. Germline assignment: CDR1 SSHAT and CDR2 FNYEAQ (reference sequence). The sequence was collected from a man aged 18 to 29 in good health. Material: naive CD4+ T cells sorted from blood. This sample's subset: CD45RA+ positively selected. The chain joins TRBV7-7 to TRBJ2-5; tentatively, D is TRBD1 (8 bases). For the CDR3, the DNA is TGTGCTAGCAGTACAACAGGGGGGGTCCAAGAGACCCAGTACTTC. Its protein product is CASSTTGGVQETQYF.